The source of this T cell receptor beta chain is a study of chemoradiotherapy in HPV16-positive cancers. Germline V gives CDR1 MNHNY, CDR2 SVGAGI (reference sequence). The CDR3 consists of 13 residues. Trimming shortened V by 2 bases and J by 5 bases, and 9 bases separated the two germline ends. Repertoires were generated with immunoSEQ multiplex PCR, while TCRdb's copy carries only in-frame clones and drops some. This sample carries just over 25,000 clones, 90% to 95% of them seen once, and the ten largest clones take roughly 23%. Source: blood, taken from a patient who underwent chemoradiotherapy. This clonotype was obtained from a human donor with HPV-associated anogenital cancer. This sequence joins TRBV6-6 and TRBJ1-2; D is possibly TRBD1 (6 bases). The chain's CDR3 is CASSYGQKYGYTF. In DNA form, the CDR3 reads TGTGCCAGCAGTTACGGACAGAAGTATGGCTACACCTTC.